This TCR beta chain was recovered during a study of T-cell reconstitution after alpha-beta-depleted transplantation in children. This sample's TCRbeta library carried unique molecular identifier barcodes. Each CDR3 protein is one row after TCRdb ran MiXCR on the PCR reads. The table shows over 85,000 distinct CDR3 sequences, with 7.5% to 9% occurring only once. Findings and caveats of the study: At day 60, the high TCRbeta diversity found in some patients originated from recipient T cells and thymic progenitors that had survived. There were reportedly several hundred expanded graft clones from which alpha-beta T cells came about two months after transplant. A year had passed since transplant, and T-cell counts and diversity by then came mostly from newly produced T cells.

This clonotype has a count of ten or more. Its target is unknown. The V end lost 1 base, the J end lost 7 bases, and 13 bases lay between the germline ends. CDR3 length equals 15 residues. Germline V gene lookup returns CDR1 MNHNS and CDR2 SASEGT. The sequence was collected from a boy aged 2-9 years with acute lymphoblastic leukemia, due to receive a stem cell transplant. The rearrangement uses TRBV6-1 and TRBJ2-2; D is uncertain. The input for sequencing was PBMCs, taken before TCRalphabeta/CD19-depleted stem cell transplant. CDR3 in DNA: TGTGCCAGCAGTGAAGTCACGGGCGAGATCGGGGAGCTGTTTTTT. Protein product: CASSEVTGEIGELFF.